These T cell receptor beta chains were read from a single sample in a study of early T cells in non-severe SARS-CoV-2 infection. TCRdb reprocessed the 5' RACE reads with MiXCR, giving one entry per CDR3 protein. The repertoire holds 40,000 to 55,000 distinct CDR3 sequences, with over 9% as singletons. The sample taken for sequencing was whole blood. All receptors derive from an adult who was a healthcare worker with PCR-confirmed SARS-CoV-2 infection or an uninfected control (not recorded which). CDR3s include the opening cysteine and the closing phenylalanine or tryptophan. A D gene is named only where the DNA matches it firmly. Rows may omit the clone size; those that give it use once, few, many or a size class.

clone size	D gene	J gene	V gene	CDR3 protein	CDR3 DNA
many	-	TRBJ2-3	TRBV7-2	CASKLTGTPLSTDTQYF	TGTGCCAGCAAATTGACGGGGACACCTCTGAGCACAGATACGCAGTATTTT
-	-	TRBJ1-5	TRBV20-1	CSARGTVDSNQPQHF	TGCAGTGCTAGAGGTACCGTTGATAGCAATCAGCCCCAGCATTTT
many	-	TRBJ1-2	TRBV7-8	CASSLGDVGNYGYTF	TGTGCCAGCAGCTTAGGGGATGTGGGGAACTATGGCTACACCTTC
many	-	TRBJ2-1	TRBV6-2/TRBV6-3	CASSPYNEQFF	TGTGCCAGCTCACCCTACAATGAGCAGTTCTTC
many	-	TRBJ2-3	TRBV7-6	CASSRQSDTQYF	TGTGCCAGCAGCCGCCAATCAGATACGCAGTATTTT
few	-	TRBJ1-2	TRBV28	CASSPNVGGPYGYTF	TGTGCCAGCAGTCCCAACGTGGGGGGCCCCTATGGCTACACCTTC
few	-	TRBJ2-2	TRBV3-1	CASSQLSGELFF	TGTGCCAGCAGCCAACTCTCCGGGGAGCTGTTTTTT
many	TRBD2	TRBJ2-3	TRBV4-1	CASSTSGGYGTQYF	TGCGCCAGCAGCACTAGCGGGGGTTACGGGACGCAGTATTTT
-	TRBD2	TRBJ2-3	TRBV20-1	CSALFLAGADTQYF	TGCAGTGCTCTCTTCCTAGCGGGGGCCGATACGCAGTATTTT
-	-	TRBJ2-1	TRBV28	CASRHGGPFNEQFF	TGTGCCAGCAGGCACGGGGGACCTTTCAATGAGCAGTTCTTC
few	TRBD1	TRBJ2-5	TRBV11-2	CASSWTGGLEETQYF	TGTGCCAGCAGTTGGACAGGGGGTCTTGAAGAGACCCAGTACTTC
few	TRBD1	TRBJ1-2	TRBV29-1	CSAAGQGYGYTF	TGCAGCGCCGCGGGACAGGGCTATGGCTACACCTTC
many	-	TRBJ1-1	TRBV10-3	CAINEGPQITEAFF	TGTGCCATCAACGAGGGGCCTCAGATAACTGAAGCTTTCTTT
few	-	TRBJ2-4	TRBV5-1	CASSPQSLAKNIQYF	TGCGCCAGCAGCCCGCAATCTCTGGCCAAAAACATTCAGTACTTC
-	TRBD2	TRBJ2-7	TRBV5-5	CASIEAGALSYEQYF	TGTGCCAGCATTGAAGCGGGAGCCCTCTCCTACGAGCAGTACTTC
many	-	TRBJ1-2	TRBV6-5	CASSYRDNNYGYTF	TGTGCCAGCAGTTACCGGGACAATAACTATGGCTACACCTTC
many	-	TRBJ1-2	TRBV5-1	CASSLVAGNYGYTF	TGCGCCAGCAGCTTGGTCGCAGGGAACTATGGCTACACCTTC
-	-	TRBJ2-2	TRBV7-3	CASSFDLGDGELFF	TGTGCCAGCAGCTTCGACTTGGGGGACGGGGAGCTGTTTTTT
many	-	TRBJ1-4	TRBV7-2	CASSRGTGEKLFF	TGTGCCAGCAGCCGGGGGACGGGTGAAAAACTGTTTTTT
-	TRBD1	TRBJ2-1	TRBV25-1	CASSANRGRSSYNEQFF	TGTGCCAGCAGTGCCAACAGGGGCCGGAGCTCCTACAATGAGCAGTTCTTC
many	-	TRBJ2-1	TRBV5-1	CASSLGAKKGGSYNEQFF	TGCGCCAGCAGCTTGGGGGCCAAGAAAGGGGGCTCCTACAATGAGCAGTTCTTC
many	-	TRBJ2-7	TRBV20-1	CSAPSDSSYEQYF	TGCAGTGCCCCATCGGACAGCTCCTACGAGCAGTACTTC
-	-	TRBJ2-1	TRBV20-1	CSATLGSNNEQFF	TGCAGTGCTACACTAGGTTCCAACAATGAGCAGTTCTTC
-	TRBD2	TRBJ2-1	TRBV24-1	CATSPWTERGGYEQFF	TGTGCCACCAGTCCGTGGACGGAGCGGGGGGGCTATGAGCAGTTCTTC
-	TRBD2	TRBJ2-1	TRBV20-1	CSALGLAGGSYNEQFF	TGCAGTGCCCTGGGACTAGCGGGGGGCTCCTACAATGAGCAGTTCTTC
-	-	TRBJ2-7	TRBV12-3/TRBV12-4	CASSIQEYEQYF	TGTGCCAGCAGTATACAGGAGTACGAGCAGTACTTC
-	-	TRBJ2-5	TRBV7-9	CASSLGLKTQYF	TGTGCCAGCAGCCTCGGTCTGAAGACCCAGTACTTC
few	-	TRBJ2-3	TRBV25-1	CASSDVTLLSTDTQYF	TGTGCCAGCAGTGATGTGACACTTTTATCCACAGATACGCAGTATTTT
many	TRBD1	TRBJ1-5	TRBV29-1	CSVGDSGQPQHF	TGCAGCGTGGGGGACAGTGGTCAGCCCCAGCATTTT
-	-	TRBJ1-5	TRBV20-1	CSARGQGGQPQHF	TGCAGTGCTAGGGGGCAGGGCGGTCAGCCCCAGCATTTT
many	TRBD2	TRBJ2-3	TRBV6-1	CASSEILAGTTDTQYF	TGTGCCAGCAGTGAAATTCTAGCGGGGACCACAGATACGCAGTATTTT
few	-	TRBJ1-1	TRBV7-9	CASSSVGADTEAFF	TGTGCCAGCAGCTCGGTGGGAGCGGACACTGAAGCTTTCTTT
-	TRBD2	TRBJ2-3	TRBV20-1	CSAEPSGTDTQYF	TGCAGTGCGGAACCTAGCGGTACAGATACGCAGTATTTT
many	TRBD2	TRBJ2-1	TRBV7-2	CASSSLLAGGAAPYNEQFF	TGTGCCAGCAGCTCCCTTCTAGCGGGAGGCGCCGCACCCTACAATGAGCAGTTCTTC
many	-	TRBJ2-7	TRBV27	CASSFSEDSTYEQYF	TGTGCCAGCAGTTTTTCCGAGGACAGTACCTACGAGCAGTACTTC
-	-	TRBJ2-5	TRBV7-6	CASSASGTDSETQYF	TGTGCCAGCAGCGCATCCGGGACCGACTCAGAGACCCAGTACTTC
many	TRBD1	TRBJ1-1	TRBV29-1	CSGGQGMGTEAFF	TGCAGCGGTGGACAGGGGATGGGCACTGAAGCTTTCTTT
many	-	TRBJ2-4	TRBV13	CASSLDRKNIQYF	TGTGCCAGCAGCTTAGATCGGAAAAACATTCAGTACTTC
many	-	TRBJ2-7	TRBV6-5	CASSLAGAGYEQYF	TGTGCCAGCAGCCTTGCGGGGGCTGGCTACGAGCAGTACTTC
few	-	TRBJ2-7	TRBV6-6	CASSELYEQYF	TGTGCCAGCAGTGAACTCTACGAGCAGTACTTC
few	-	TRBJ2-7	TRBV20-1	CSAIVGTGGSYEQYF	TGCAGTGCTATCGTAGGGACCGGCGGCTCCTACGAGCAGTACTTC
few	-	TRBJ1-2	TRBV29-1	CSVVWGYGYTF	TGCAGCGTTGTTTGGGGCTATGGCTACACCTTC
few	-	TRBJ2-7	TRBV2	CASIRLGYEQYF	TGTGCCAGCATTCGTCTGGGGTACGAGCAGTACTTC
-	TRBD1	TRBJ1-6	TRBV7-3	CASSLTGDSPLHF	TGTGCCAGCAGCTTGACAGGGGATTCACCCCTCCACTTT
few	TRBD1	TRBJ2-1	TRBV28	CASRATGAINEQFF	TGTGCCAGCAGGGCCACAGGGGCGATTAATGAGCAGTTCTTC